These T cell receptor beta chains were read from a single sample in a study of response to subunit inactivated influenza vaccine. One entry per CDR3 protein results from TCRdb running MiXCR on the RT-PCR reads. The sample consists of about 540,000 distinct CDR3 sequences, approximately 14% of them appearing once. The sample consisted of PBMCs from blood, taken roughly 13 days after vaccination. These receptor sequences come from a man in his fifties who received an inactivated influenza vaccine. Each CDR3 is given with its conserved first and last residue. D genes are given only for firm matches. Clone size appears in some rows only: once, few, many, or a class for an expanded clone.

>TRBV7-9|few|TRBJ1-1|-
TGTGCCAGCAGCTTAACAGGGTACGGTGAAGCTTTCTTT
CASSLTGYGEAFF
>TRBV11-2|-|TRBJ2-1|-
TGTGCCAGCAGCTTAGAAACGCACAACTGGTATGAGCAGTTCTTC
CASSLETHNWYEQFF
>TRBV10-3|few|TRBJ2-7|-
TGTGCCATCAGTGATTTAAACGGATACGAGCAGTACTTC
CAISDLNGYEQYF
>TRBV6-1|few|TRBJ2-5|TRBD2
TGTGCCAGCAGGCCTCTAGCGGGGAGGGGAGAGACCCAGTACTTC
CASRPLAGRGETQYF
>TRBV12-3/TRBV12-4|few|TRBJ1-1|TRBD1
TGTGCCAGCAGTCTCAGAACAGGGGGCGCGGATGAAGCTTTCTTT
CASSLRTGGADEAFF
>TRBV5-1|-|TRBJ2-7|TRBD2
TGCGCCAGCTACAGTATAGCGGGTTCCTCCTACGAGCAGTACTTC
CASYSIAGSSYEQYF
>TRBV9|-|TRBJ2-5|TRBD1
TGTGCCAGCAGCGTAGGGACAGGGGATCTTCAAGAGACCCAGTACTTC
CASSVGTGDLQETQYF
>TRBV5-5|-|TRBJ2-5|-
TGTGCCAGCGGATCGCAAGGCCAAGAGACCCAGTACTTC
CASGSQGQETQYF
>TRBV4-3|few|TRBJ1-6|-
TGCGCCAGCAGCCAAGAGAGGAACAGCGAGTCACCCCTCCACTTT
CASSQERNSESPLHF
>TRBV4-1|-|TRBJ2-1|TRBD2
TGCGCCAGCAGCCGCCTCCCGGGACTAGGATTGAATGAGCAGTTCTTC
CASSRLPGLGLNEQFF
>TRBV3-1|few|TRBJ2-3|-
TGTGCCAGCAGCGCCCGCCTAGGGGGCACAGATACGCAGTATTTT
CASSARLGGTDTQYF
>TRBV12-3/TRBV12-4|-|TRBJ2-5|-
TGTGCCAGCAGTCCACTCCAGGGAGCGGAGACCCAGTACTTC
CASSPLQGAETQYF
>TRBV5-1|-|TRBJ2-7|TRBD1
TGCGCCAGCAGCGACCCGGGACAGGGGGTGAACGAGCAGTACTTC
CASSDPGQGVNEQYF
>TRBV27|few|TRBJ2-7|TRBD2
TGTGCCAGCAGTACGACTAGCGGGGTCTACGAGCAGTACTTC
CASSTTSGVYEQYF
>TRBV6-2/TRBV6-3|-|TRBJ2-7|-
TGTGCCAGCAGTTACTCGTACAGGGCAGACTACGAGCAGTACTTC
CASSYSYRADYEQYF
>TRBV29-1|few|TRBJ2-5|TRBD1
TGCAGCGTGGGACAGAAACAAGAGACCCAGTACTTC
CSVGQKQETQYF
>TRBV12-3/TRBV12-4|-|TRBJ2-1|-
TGTGCCAGCAGTTCAATACTGGTCGCAGTGGGGAATGAGCAGTTCTTC
CASSSILVAVGNEQFF
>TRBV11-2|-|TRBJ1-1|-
TGTGCCAGCAGACTCGTTGCTGGGGGGAACACTGAAGCTTTCTTT
CASRLVAGGNTEAFF
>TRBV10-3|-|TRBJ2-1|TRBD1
TGTGCCATCAGTGGATCAGACAGGGTATCCTACAATGAGCAGTTCTTC
CAISGSDRVSYNEQFF
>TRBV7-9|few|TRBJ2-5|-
TGTGCCAGCAGCTTACCCACTGGACTGAGGGGAGAGACCCAGTACTTC
CASSLPTGLRGETQYF
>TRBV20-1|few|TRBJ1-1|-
TGCAGTGCGCGCAGGGAGGAAGCTTTCTTT
CSARREEAFF
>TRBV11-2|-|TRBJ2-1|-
TGTGCCAGCAGCGCGGCCCGGTCCTACAATGAGCAGTTCTTC
CASSAARSYNEQFF
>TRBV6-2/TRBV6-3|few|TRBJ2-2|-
TGTGCCAGCAGGCCCGGAGGGGGCGGGGAGCTGTTTTTT
CASRPGGGGELFF
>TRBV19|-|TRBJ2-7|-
TGTGCCAGTAGTATGTCCAGGCTCTACGAGCAGTACTTC
CASSMSRLYEQYF
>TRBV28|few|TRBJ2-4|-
TGTGCCAGCAGTTTAAGCTGGGATGCCAAAAACATTCAGTACTTC
CASSLSWDAKNIQYF
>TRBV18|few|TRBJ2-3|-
TGTGCCAGCTCACCCGATCCTAGCGACCGCACAGATACGCAGTATTTT
CASSPDPSDRTDTQYF
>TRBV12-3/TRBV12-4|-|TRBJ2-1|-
TGTGCCAGCACCTCCTTGAGAAGCGCCTCGCAGTTCTTC
CASTSLRSASQFF
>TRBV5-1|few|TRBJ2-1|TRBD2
TGCGCCAGCAGCTTGGGTGGGAGGGCGCAAAATGAGCAGTTCTTC
CASSLGGRAQNEQFF
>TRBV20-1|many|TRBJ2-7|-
TGCAGTGCTAGGCAGTTAGGGACCTACGAGCAGTACTTC
CSARQLGTYEQYF
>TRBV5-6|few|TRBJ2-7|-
TGTGCCAGCAGCTTGGGACTGTCAAACTACGAGCAGTACTTC
CASSLGLSNYEQYF
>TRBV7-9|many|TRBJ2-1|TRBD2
TGTGCCAGCTCTGGAGCGGGGGGCCCGGGCTCTTACAATGAGCAGTTCTTC
CASSGAGGPGSYNEQFF
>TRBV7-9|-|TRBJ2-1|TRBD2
TGTGCCAGCAGCTGGGGGACTAGCGGTGAGCAGTTCTTC
CASSWGTSGEQFF
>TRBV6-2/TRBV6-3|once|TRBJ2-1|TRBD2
TGTGCCAGCAGTTTCGGACTAGCGGGCCACAATGAGCAGTTCTTC
CASSFGLAGHNEQFF
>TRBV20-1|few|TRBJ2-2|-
TGCAGTGCGGAGGATCCGAGAGGGGCATCCGGGGAGCTGTTTTTT
CSAEDPRGASGELFF
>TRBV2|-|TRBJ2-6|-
TGTGCCAGCAGGGGGGACTCTGGGGCCAACGTCCTGACTTTC
CASRGDSGANVLTF
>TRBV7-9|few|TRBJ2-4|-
TGTGCCAGCAGCTTAGGGCAGCGCGACATTCAGTACTTC
CASSLGQRDIQYF
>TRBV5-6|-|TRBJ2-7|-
TGTGCCAGCAGGCCACGAGGGTCCTACGAGCAGTACTTC
CASRPRGSYEQYF
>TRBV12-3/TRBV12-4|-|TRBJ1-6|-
TGTGCCAGCAGTTTAGGAGATAATTCACCCCTCCACTTT
CASSLGDNSPLHF
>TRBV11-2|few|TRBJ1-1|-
TGTGCCAGCAGCTCGGGTTTGTTTACTGAAGCTTTCTTT
CASSSGLFTEAFF
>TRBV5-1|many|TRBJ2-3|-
TGCGCCAGCAGCTTGACCGTTGGGGGCACAGATACGCAGTATTTT
CASSLTVGGTDTQYF
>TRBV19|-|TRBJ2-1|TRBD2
TGTGCCAGTAGTATGGGCGTGGCTAGCGGGGAATACAATGAGCAGTTCTTC
CASSMGVASGEYNEQFF
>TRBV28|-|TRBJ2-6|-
TGTGCCAGCAGTTTTCAAGCCGGGGCCAACGTCCTGACTTTC
CASSFQAGANVLTF
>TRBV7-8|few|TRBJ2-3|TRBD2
TGTGCCAGCAGCAGTAACAGCGGGAGCGGGGCAGATACGCAGTATTTT
CASSSNSGSGADTQYF
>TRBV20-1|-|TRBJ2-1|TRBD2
TGCAGTGCCCGGACTAGCGGGAGAATCTACAATGAGCAGTTCTTC
CSARTSGRIYNEQFF
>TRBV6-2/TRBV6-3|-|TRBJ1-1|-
TGTGCCAGCAGTCCCGGGACCCTGGGGACTGAAGCTTTCTTT
CASSPGTLGTEAFF
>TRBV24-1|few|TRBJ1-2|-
TGTGCCACCAGTGATGAACTTAACTATGGCTACACCTTC
CATSDELNYGYTF
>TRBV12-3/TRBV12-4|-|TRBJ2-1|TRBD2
TGTGCCAGCGGTAGCGGGGTCAATGAGCAGTTCTTC
CASGSGVNEQFF
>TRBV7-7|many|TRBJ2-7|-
TGTGCTAGCAGCTTAGCACAGGGTAGCGAGCAGTACTTC
CASSLAQGSEQYF
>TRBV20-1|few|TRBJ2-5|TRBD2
TGCAGTGCTAGCCGGACTAGCGGGAGGGCCAGAGAGACCCAGTACTTC
CSASRTSGRARETQYF